The next 32 T cell receptor beta chains were all read from a single sample in a study of T cell responses to AZD1222 COVID-19 vaccine. Clones were sequenced by immunoSEQ multiplex PCR, and TCRdb holds only the in-frame ones, with some missing. The data hold about 59,000 clones, with 89% observed a single time. The sequenced sample was peripheral blood, obtained 28 days after the second AZD1222 dose. Receptor source: an adult who received the AZD1222 COVID-19 vaccine.

This clone came up a few times. The chain is built from TRBV6-2 or TRBV6-3 and TRBJ1-2; TRBD1 matches 7 bases. After removal of 5 bases from V and 8 bases from J, the junction contained 8 bases not matched to a gene. Germline-derived CDR1 and CDR2 are MNHEY and SVGEGT. The CDR3 runs to 13 residues. The CDR3 loop reads CASSPEGAWGYTF. The CDR3 DNA sequence: TGTGCCAGCAGTCCGGAGGGGGCTTGGGGCTACACCTTC.

This chain uses TRBV29-1 with TRBJ2-7, with D unclear. This CDR3 region has 13 residues. From germline, CDR1 is SQVTM and CDR2 ANQGSEA. With 0 bases removed from V and 2 bases from J, the gap between germline ends came to 8 bases. Here the CDR3 reads CSVEDYGPYEQYF. Written as DNA, the CDR3 is TGCAGCGTTGAAGATTACGGTCCCTACGAGCAGTACTTC.

This chain links TRBV5-1 with TRBJ1-1, with D perhaps TRBD1 (5 bases). The V gene lost 5 bases and the J gene lost 4 bases, with 9 bases spanning the gap. Germline V gene lookup returns CDR1 SGHRS and CDR2 YFSETQ. The CDR3 contains 12 residues. CDR3 bases: TGCGCCAGCAGTGATCAGGGCACTGAAGCTTTCTTT. Translation gives CASSDQGTEAFF.

The rearrangement uses TRBV5-1 and TRBJ2-7, with 10 bases that match TRBD2. This CDR3 region has 17 residues. Germline loops: CDR1 SGHRS, CDR2 YFSETQ. The J segment lost 0 bases and the V segment lost 3 bases, leaving 9 bases of the junction unmatched. The CDR3, as DNA: TGCGCCAGCAGCTCAGGGACTAGCGAGCCGAGCTCCTACGAGCAGTACTTC. It is translated as CASSSGTSEPSSYEQYF. Full variable domain (remainder filled in from reference TRBV5-1 and TRBJ2-7): KAGVTQTPRYLIKTRGQQVTLSCSPISGHRSVSWYQQTPGQGLQFLFEYFSETQRNKGNFPGRFSGRQFSNSRSEMNVSTLELGDSALYLCASSSGTSEPSSYEQYFGPGTRLTVT.

This clone occurred once. The chain links TRBV2 to TRBJ1-4, with D tentatively TRBD1 (6 bases). CDR3 size: 15 residues. CDR1 is SNHLY, CDR2 FYNNEI, per germline. Between the trimmed V and J ends, which lost 5 bases and 5 bases, there was a span of 15 bases. CDR3 nucleotide sequence: TGTGCCAGCAGTTGGGCCGGGACACAGAATGAAAAACTGTTTTTT. It codes for CASSWAGTQNEKLFF.

The chain carries TRBV19 and TRBJ2-2; D gene uncertain. From germline, CDR1 is LNHDA and CDR2 SQIVND (reference sequence). The CDR3 covers 14 residues. V was pared by 6 bases and J by 2 bases, with 10 bases between. CDR3 protein: CASRRQTNTGELFF. The CDR3 DNA sequence: TGTGCCAGTAGGCGTCAGACTAACACCGGGGAGCTGTTTTTT.

The CDR3 here is CASSSLLTGSFYGYTF. The CDR3 DNA reads TGTGCCAGCAGTTCCCTACTGACAGGGTCGTTCTATGGCTACACCTTC. The chain links TRBV27 to TRBJ1-2; 7 bases are shared with TRBD1. The V gene's germline CDR1 is MNHEY and CDR2 SMNVEV (reference sequence). V shed 4 bases, J shed 4 bases, and the junction held 12 bases outside the gene matches. The CDR3 consists of 16 residues.

This chain joins TRBV21-1 and TRBJ1-4; the DNA was not used to check the table's D call, TRBD1. TRBV21-1 is given as a pseudogene. The CDR3 sequence is 16 residues long. The CDR3 spells CASSKRSDRGYEKLFF. The DNA for the CDR3 is TGTGCCAGCAGCAAAAGGTCGGACAGGGGATATGAAAAACTGTTTTTT.

The V and J genes are TRBV13 and TRBJ2-2; 11 bases are shared with TRBD1. The CDR3 spans 16 residues. Germline CDR1 is PRHDT and CDR2 is FYEKMQ (reference sequence). The J segment lost 7 bases and the V segment lost 5 bases, leaving 9 bases of the junction unmatched. The CDR3 DNA follows: TGTGCCAGCAGCCTACGGACAGGGGGCCCCCTCGGGGAGCTGTTTTTT. Amino acid sequence: CASSLRTGGPLGELFF.

This chain joins TRBV6-5 and TRBJ1-3, with D unresolved. Deletions cut 5 bases from V and 0 bases from J, with 11 bases between. Per germline, CDR1 MNHEY and CDR2 SVGAGI. This CDR3 has 15 residues. CDR3 loop: CASSKTGYSGNTIYF. The DNA for the CDR3 is TGTGCCAGCAGTAAAACGGGATACTCTGGAAACACCATATATTTT.

The gene calls are TRBV29-1 and TRBJ2-2, with 9 nucleotides matching TRBD1. This CDR3 is built from 14 residues. V dropped 7 bases and J dropped 2; count of bases not matched to a gene: 5. Germline V gene sequence: CDR1 SQVTM, CDR2 ANQGSEA. The CDR3: CSAGQGVNTGELFF. CDR3 sequence (DNA): TGCAGCGCGGGACAGGGAGTCAACACCGGGGAGCTGTTTTTT.

The J gene is TRBJ1-6, the V gene TRBV27; TRBD1 is a possible D gene (6 bases). The CDR3 runs 15 residues. The ends were cut back, 8 bases at V and 7 bases at J, with 18 bases in the middle. CDR1 is MNHEY, CDR2 SMNVEV, per germline (reference sequence). The CDR3 is CASSWVGGANSPLHF. Here the CDR3 DNA reads TGTGCCAGCTCCTGGGTTGGGGGCGCAAATTCACCCCTCCACTTT.

This clone was seen a few times. The CDR3 DNA follows: TGTGCCAGCAGTGTGGGGGCCATCAACGAGCAGTACTTC. Its translation: CASSVGAINEQYF. J is TRBJ2-7 and V is TRBV2, with D possibly matching TRBD1 (6 bases). CDR1 SNHLY and CDR2 FYNNEI come from the germline V gene. The CDR3 has 13 amino acids. V was cut by 4 bases and J by 5 bases, with 12 bases left in between.

The J gene is TRBJ2-1, the V gene TRBV5-1; D unclear. The V gene lost 0 bases and the J gene lost 5 bases, with 6 bases spanning the gap. CDR3 length equals 13 residues. The germline CDR1 and CDR2 sequences are SGHRS and YFSETQ. DNA of the CDR3: TGCGCCAGCAGCTTGGCCGGAAACAATGAGCAGTTCTTC. It is translated as CASSLAGNNEQFF. Looking up the rest from reference TRBV5-1 and TRBJ2-1 gives the full variable domain: KAGVTQTPRYLIKTRGQQVTLSCSPISGHRSVSWYQQTPGQGLQFLFEYFSETQRNKGNFPGRFSGRQFSNSRSEMNVSTLELGDSALYLCASSLAGNNEQFFGPGTRLTVL.

The chain combines TRBV9 with TRBJ2-2; TRBD1 matches at 7 bases. Germline V gene sequence: CDR1 SGDLS, CDR2 YYNGEE. The CDR3 extends over 14 amino acids. Losses at the gene ends were 9 bases for V and 0 bases for J; bases not matched to a gene: 5. CDR3 in amino acids: CATGQDPNTGELFF. CDR3 nucleotide sequence: TGTGCCACCGGACAGGACCCGAACACCGGGGAGCTGTTTTTT. The variable domain in full, completed from reference TRBV9 and TRBJ2-2, reads DSGVTQTPKHLITATGQRVTLRCSPRSGDLSVYWYQQSLDQGLQFLIQYYNGEERAKGNILERFSAQQFPDLHSELNLSSLELGDSALYFCATGQDPNTGELFFGEGSRLTVL.

CDR3 bases: TGTGCCAGCAGCTTATCAGTGATGGGTAATTCACCCCTCCACTTT. This encodes CASSLSVMGNSPLHF. V is TRBV7-9 and J is TRBJ1-6; D is unclear. CDR3 size: 15 residues. Trimming took off 2 bases at V and 6 bases at J, with 11 bases between the two ends. Germline V lookup: CDR1 SEHNR, CDR2 FQNEAQ (reference sequence).

This clone has more than one count but fewer than ten. This rearrangement joins TRBV4-3 to TRBJ2-5, with TRBD2 as a possible D gene (6 bases). Germline V lookup: CDR1 LGHNA, CDR2 YSLEER. The V gene lost 0 bases and the J gene lost 5 bases, with 7 bases spanning the gap. The CDR3 sequence is 13 residues long. CDR3: CASSQDGGETQYF. CDR3 DNA sequence: TGCGCCAGCAGCCAAGATGGGGGGGAGACCCAGTACTTC.

The chain has TRBV29-1 and TRBJ2-1; the match to TRBD2 covers 13 bases. Looked up from germline, CDR1 is SQVTM and CDR2 is ANQGSEA. J lost 2 bases, V lost 7 bases, and 2 bases had no gene match. The CDR3 spans 14 residues. In DNA, the CDR3 is TGCAGCGGGGGACTAGCGGGACCCTACAATGAGCAGTTCTTC. Translation gives CSGGLAGPYNEQFF.

The CDR3, as DNA: TGCGCCAGCAGACCAAGTACAGGGGGCTCTGGAAACACCATATATTTT. Protein: CASRPSTGGSGNTIYF. The chain combines TRBV5-1 with TRBJ1-3; 8 bases are shared with TRBD1. The CDR3 runs 16 residues. CDR1 and CDR2 (germline): SGHRS, YFSETQ. V shed 5 bases, J shed 0 bases, and the junction held 7 bases outside the gene matches.

The chain uses TRBV11-3 and TRBJ2-7; 11 bases are a match to TRBD1. Germline V gene sequence: CDR1 SGHNT, CDR2 YENEEA. The trim removed 5 bases at V and 3 bases at J, leaving 3 bases unmatched. CDR3 size: 14 residues. Here the CDR3 reads CASSDGTGGYEQYF. As DNA, the CDR3 is TGTGCCAGCAGCGACGGGACAGGGGGCTACGAGCAGTACTTC.

This clone was detected only once. The chain couples TRBV9 to TRBJ2-1; no clear D gene. Deletions cut 4 bases from V and 3 bases from J, with 14 bases between. CDR1 SGDLS and CDR2 YYNGEE come from the germline V gene. The CDR3 spans 15 residues. CDR3 nucleotides: TGTGCCAGCAGCCCACTTTCTTCCGACTACAATGAGCAGTTCTTC. As protein: CASSPLSSDYNEQFF.

V and J are TRBV5-8 and TRBJ1-2; perhaps TRBD1 as D (6 bases). Germline CDR1 SGHTS, CDR2 YDEGEE. The CDR3 runs 14 residues. Trimming removed 1 base at V and 2 bases at J, with 9 bases between. The CDR3 nucleotides read TGTGCCAGCAGCTTGAGGGACATAAACTATGGCTACACCTTC. This gives the protein CASSLRDINYGYTF.

This rearrangement joins TRBV12-3 or TRBV12-4 to TRBJ1-1, with no clear D. Trimming took off 0 bases at V and 5 bases at J, with 1 base between the two ends. This CDR3 has 11 residues. CDR3 amino acids: CASSLATEAFF. The CDR3 DNA sequence: TGTGCCAGCAGTTTAGCGACTGAAGCTTTCTTT.

V and J are TRBV19 and TRBJ2-1; the match to TRBD1 covers 10 bases. Germline CDR1 LNHDA, CDR2 SQIVND (reference sequence). This CDR3 contains 14 residues. V gave up 10 bases and J gave up 9 bases; unmatched junction bases: 12. This CDR3 reads CATTLGQGRIEQFF. Here the CDR3 DNA reads TGTGCCACCACCTTGGGACAGGGGCGGATTGAGCAGTTCTTC.

The CDR3 DNA follows: TGTGCCAGCAGTGAGGGACAGCCCTACACTGAAGCTTTCTTT. This codes for CASSEGQPYTEAFF. This rearrangement joins TRBV25-1 to TRBJ1-1; the match to TRBD1 covers 7 bases. Germline-derived CDR1 and CDR2 are MGHDK and SYGVNS. The CDR3 length is 14 residues. V shed 3 bases and J 3 bases; nucleotides not matched to a gene: 4.

The rearrangement joins TRBV6-6 to TRBJ2-1; the match to TRBD1 covers 7 bases. V trimming: 5 bases; J trimming: 9 bases; junction bases outside the gene matches: 7. The germline CDR1 and CDR2 sequences are MNHNY and SVGAGI (reference sequence). The CDR3 loop spans 13 amino acids. The CDR3 spells CASSPRTGGEQFF. The CDR3 bases are TGTGCCAGCAGTCCAAGGACAGGAGGTGAGCAGTTCTTC.

The V call is TRBV6-5, the J call TRBJ1-5; D unresolved. This CDR3 has 15 amino acids. Trimming pared 6 bases from V and 5 bases from J, leaving 17 bases between. The germline V gene encodes CDR1 MNHEY and CDR2 SVGAGI. The CDR3 protein is CASRGYVNVDQPQHF. CDR3 coding DNA: TGTGCCAGCAGAGGGTACGTCAACGTCGATCAGCCCCAGCATTTT.

This sequence joins TRBV28 and TRBJ1-2; the D gene is possibly TRBD1 (6 bases). CDR1 MDHEN and CDR2 SYDVKM come from the germline V gene. This CDR3 is built from 14 residues. Trimming cost V 8 bases and J 4 bases, with 17 bases left between them. DNA for the CDR3: TGTGCCAGCGTATCATCCGGGGGCCTCTATGGCTACACCTTC. Its translation is CASVSSGGLYGYTF.

J is TRBJ2-1 and V is TRBV7-3; TRBD1 is a possible D gene (6 bases). This CDR3 comprises 16 residues. CDR1 SGHTA and CDR2 FQGTGA come from the germline V gene. Trimming took off 0 bases at V and 6 bases at J, with 15 bases between the two ends. CDR3 DNA: TGTGCCAGCAGCTTAACAGGCCTACAGGGCTCCAATGAGCAGTTCTTC. This sequence encodes CASSLTGLQGSNEQFF.

This chain connects TRBV5-1 to TRBJ2-1, with 16 bases lining up with TRBD2. The germline gives CDR1 SGHRS, CDR2 YFSETQ. The V gene end was trimmed by 3 bases and the J gene end by 5 bases; junction bases not matched to a gene: 8. This CDR3 is 18 amino acids long. Here the CDR3 DNA reads TGCGCCAGCAGCTCCGCCGGGACTAGCGGGAGGGCCCACAATGAGCAGTTCTTC. Protein product: CASSSAGTSGRAHNEQFF.

This clone was found once. This chain joins TRBV6-4 and TRBJ2-7; 11 bases agree with TRBD2. CDR3 length: 12 amino acids. J gave up 9 bases and V 7 bases, and 5 bases lay outside the gene matches. CDR1 and CDR2 from the germline V gene are MRHNA and SNTAGT. CDR3: CASISGGVVQYF. CDR3 nucleotides: TGTGCCAGCATTAGCGGGGGGGTGGTGCAGTACTTC.

This chain connects TRBV5-1 to TRBJ1-1; a weak D match, TRBD1 (5 bases). The CDR3 has 14 residues. CDR1 SGHRS and CDR2 YFSETQ come from the germline V gene. Trimming left V 3 bases short and J 2 bases short, with 11 bases between. In DNA form, the CDR3 reads TGCGCCAGCAGCTCTGACAGCTTTAACACTGAAGCTTTCTTT. Translation: CASSSDSFNTEAFF.